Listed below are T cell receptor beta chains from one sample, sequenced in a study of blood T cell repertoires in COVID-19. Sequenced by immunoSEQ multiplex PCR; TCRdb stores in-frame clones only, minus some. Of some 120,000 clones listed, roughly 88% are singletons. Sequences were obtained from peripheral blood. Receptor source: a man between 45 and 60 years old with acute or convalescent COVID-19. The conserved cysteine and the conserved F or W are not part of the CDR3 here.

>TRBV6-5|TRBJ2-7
ASSYSGQGASYEQY
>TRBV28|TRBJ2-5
ASSSGKETQY
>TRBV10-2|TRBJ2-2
ASSEPGGGELF
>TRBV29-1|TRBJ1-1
SVANWDRGGTEAF
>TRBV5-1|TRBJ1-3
ASSSSSGNTIY
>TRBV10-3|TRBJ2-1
AISENGREDNEQF
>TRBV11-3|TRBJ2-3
ASSLNFDTQY
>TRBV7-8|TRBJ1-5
ASSPPRGAQH
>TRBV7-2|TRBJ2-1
ASSPRTSPDEQF
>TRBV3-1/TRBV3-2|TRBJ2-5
ASSQDGWGTGNQY
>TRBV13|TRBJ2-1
ASSLAGLAGVGEQF